Listed below are T cell receptor beta chains from one sample, sequenced in a study of technical replicates of blood from several donors. Sequencing used immunoSEQ multiplex PCR; TCRdb keeps in-frame clones, though not all of them. The data contain approximately 73,000 clones, 85% to 95% of them singletons. Sample: T cells isolated from PBMCs. Source of these receptors: a human donor in good health. The CDR3 runs from the conserved cysteine through the conserved F or W. The D gene is left open where the match is weak.

length: 10; D: NA; V: TRBV5-5; CDR3: CEDRNTEAFF
length: 16; D: TRBD2; V: TRBV5-4; CDR3: CASSFLAGGSTDTQYF
length: 15; D: TRBD1; V: TRBV2; CDR3: CARGGQGRVNTEAFF
length: 12; D: NA; V: TRBV7-9; CDR3: CASSLVGRALHF
length: 14; D: TRBD1; V: TRBV2; CDR3: CASRGDRGHQPQHF
length: 13; D: NA; V: TRBV7-9; CDR3: CASSLPLSREQYF
length: 15; D: NA; V: TRBV5-1; CDR3: CASSFAGNAQETQYF
length: 12; D: NA; V: TRBV2; CDR3: CASSLPVTEAFF
length: 16; D: NA; V: TRBV28; CDR3: CASSLWVNPNTYEQYF
length: 14; D: NA; V: TRBV7-9; CDR3: CASSSGNRAYEQYF
length: 13; D: NA; V: TRBV11-3; CDR3: CASSSQPGEKLFF
length: 13; D: TRBD1; V: TRBV2; CDR3: CAGTGALNTEAFF
length: 19; D: TRBD1; V: TRBV12-5; CDR3: CASGGDGTARIFQLGPQHF
length: 16; D: NA; V: TRBV5-4; CDR3: CASSPDLTASTDTQYF
length: 13; D: NA; V: TRBV4-2; CDR3: CASSQDPTREQYF
length: 16; D: NA; V: TRBV18; CDR3: CASSPLSRGGNSPLHF